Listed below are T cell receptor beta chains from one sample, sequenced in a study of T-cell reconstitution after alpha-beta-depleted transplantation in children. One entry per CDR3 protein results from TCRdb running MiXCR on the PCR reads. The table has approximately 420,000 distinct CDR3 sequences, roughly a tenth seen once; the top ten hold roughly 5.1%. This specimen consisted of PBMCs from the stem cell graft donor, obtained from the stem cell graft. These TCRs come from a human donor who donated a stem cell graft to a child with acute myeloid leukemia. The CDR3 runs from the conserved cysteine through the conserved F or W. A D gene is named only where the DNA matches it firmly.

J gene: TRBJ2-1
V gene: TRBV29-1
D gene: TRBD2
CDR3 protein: CSVEGASGEYNEQFF

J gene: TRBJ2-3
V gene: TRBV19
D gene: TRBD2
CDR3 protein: CASSIAPSGMGADTQYF

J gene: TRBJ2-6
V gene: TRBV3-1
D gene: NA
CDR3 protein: CASSPVASGANGLTF

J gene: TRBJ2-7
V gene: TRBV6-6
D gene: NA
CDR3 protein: CATSSTYEQYF

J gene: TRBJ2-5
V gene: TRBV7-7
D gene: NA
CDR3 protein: CASSDGSETQYF

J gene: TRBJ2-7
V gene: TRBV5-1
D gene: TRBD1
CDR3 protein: CASSLGQGEYEQYF

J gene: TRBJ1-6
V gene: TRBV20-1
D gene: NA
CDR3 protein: CSASTGPGNSPLHF

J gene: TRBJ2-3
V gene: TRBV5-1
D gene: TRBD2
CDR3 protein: CASSSLAGSTDTQYF

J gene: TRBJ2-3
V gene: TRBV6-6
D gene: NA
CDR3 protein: CATVLLVGDTQYF

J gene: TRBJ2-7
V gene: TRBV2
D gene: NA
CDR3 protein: CASGGGGQAYEQYF

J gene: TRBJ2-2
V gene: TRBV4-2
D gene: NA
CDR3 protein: CASSQRVIAGTGELFF

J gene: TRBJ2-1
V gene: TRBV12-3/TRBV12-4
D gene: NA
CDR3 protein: CASSPGTPSYNEQFF

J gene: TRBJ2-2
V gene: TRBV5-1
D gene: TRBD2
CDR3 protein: CASSSGLAPKTINTGELFF

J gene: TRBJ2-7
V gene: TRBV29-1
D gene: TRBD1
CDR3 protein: CSVRTGDSYEQYF

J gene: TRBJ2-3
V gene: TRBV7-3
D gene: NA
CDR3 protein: CASSWGRGDGLSTDTQYF

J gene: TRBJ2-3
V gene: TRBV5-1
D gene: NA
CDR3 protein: CASSLDLATFSGDTQYF

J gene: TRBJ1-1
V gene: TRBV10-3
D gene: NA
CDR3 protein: CAISAYGGDTEAFF

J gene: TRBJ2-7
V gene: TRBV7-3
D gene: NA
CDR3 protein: CASSPQGGPYEQYF

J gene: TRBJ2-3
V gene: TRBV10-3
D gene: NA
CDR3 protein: CAISEDPFTDTQYF

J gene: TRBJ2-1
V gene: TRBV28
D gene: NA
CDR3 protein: CASSSPPGTHEQFF

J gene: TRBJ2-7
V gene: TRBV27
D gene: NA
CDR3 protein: CASSLRGHYYEQYF

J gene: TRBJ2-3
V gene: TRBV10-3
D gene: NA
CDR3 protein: CAISGPAEGRMTDTQYF

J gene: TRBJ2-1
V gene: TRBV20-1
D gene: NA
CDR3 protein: CSAGRGLTGAPHEQFF

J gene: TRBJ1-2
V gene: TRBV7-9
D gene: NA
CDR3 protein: CASSSSFNGYTF

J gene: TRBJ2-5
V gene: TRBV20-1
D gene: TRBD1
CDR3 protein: CSARDNRGETQYF

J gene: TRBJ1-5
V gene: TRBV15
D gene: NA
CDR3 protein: CATSSVRFSNQPQHF

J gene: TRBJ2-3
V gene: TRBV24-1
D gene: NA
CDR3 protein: CATSDLGGDTQYF

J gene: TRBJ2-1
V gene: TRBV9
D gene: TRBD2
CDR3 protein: CASSVSGRASNEQFF

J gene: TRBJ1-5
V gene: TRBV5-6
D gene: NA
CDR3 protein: CASSLRLQVSNQPQHF

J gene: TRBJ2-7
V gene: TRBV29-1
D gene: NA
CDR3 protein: CSVSGDGFYEQYF

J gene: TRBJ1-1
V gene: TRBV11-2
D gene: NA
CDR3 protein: CASSIRGGMNTEAFF

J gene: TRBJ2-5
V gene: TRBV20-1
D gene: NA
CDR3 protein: CSARDEGRQETQYF